The clone carrying this T cell receptor (beta chain) appeared many times. Its antigen is as yet unknown. The data originate from a study of T cells in Graves' hyperthyroidism and ophthalmopathy. The CDR3 totals 13 residues. V lost 3 bases, J lost 6 bases, and 12 bases lay in between. Germline V gene sequence: CDR1 SGHAT, CDR2 FQNNGV. Amplification of TCR beta CDR3 regions used RNA as the template. An initial round of RT-PCR targeting the TCR CDR3 relied on the HTBI primer set. TCRdb re-derived calls from the multiplex PCR reads in MiXCR, one entry per CDR3 protein. The profile covers around 450,000 distinct CDR3 sequences, with approximately 15% appearing a single time and about 7.7% taken by the ten largest. The authors took PBMCs from 10 ml fresh peripheral blood. Points from the study as a whole: Expanded thyroid clonotypes (above 0.001) were mostly also found in blood. A median around 5.9 months before onset, the model predicted ophthalmopathy.

The sequenced sample was blood. The clonotype originates from a woman between 18 and 30 years old with Graves' hyperthyroidism. The chain employs TRBV11-2 and TRBJ2-7, with D perhaps matching TRBD1 (6 bases). The CDR3 loop is CASSFTGLGEQYF. The CDR3 nucleotides read TGTGCCAGCAGCTTCACAGGGTTGGGCGAGCAGTACTTC. Drawing the rest from reference TRBV11-2 and TRBJ2-7, the complete variable domain is EAGVAQSPRYKIIEKRQSVAFWCNPISGHATLYWYQQILGQGPKLLIQFQNNGVVDDSQLPKDRFSAERLKGVDSTLKIQPAKLEDSAVYLCASSFTGLGEQYFGPGTRLTVT.